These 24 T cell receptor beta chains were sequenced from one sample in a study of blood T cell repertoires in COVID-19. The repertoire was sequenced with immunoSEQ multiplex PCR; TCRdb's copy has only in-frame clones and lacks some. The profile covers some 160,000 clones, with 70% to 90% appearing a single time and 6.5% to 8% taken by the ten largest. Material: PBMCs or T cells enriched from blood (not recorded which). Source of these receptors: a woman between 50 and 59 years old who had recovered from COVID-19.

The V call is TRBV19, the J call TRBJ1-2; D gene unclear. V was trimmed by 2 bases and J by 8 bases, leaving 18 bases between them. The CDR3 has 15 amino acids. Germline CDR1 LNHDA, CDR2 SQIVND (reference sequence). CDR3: CASSITRTGGRGYTF. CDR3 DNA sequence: TGTGCCAGTAGTATAACCCGGACGGGAGGCCGAGGCTACACCTTC.

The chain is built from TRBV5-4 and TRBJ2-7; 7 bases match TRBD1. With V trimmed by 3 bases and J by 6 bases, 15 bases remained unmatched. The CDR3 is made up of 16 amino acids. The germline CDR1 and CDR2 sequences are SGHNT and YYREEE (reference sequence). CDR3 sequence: CASSSPGAGGLTEQYF. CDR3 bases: TGTGCCAGCAGCTCCCCTGGGGCAGGGGGTCTCACCGAGCAGTACTTC.

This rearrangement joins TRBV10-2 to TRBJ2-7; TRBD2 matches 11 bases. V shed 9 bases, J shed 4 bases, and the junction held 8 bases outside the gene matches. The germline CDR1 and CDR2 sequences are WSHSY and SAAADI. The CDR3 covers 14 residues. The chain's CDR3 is CASTSGGVPYEQYF. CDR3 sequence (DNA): TGCGCCAGTACTAGCGGGGGAGTCCCTTACGAGCAGTACTTC.

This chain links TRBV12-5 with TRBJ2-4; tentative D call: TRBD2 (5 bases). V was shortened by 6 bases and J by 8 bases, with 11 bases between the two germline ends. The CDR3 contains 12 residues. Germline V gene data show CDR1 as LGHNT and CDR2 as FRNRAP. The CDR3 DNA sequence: TGTGCTAGTGGGGGGAGCGGAGACATTCAGTACTTC. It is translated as CASGGSGDIQYF.

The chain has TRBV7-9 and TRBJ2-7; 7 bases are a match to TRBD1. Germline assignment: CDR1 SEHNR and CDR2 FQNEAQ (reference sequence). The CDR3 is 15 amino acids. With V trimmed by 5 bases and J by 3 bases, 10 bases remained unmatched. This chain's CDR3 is CASSPSTGPFYEQYF. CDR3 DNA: TGTGCCAGCAGCCCATCGACAGGGCCGTTCTACGAGCAGTACTTC.

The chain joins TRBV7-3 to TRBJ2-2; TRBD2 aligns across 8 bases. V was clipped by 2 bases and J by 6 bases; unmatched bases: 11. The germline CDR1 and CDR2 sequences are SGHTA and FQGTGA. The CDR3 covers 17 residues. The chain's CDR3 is CASSLGPGLEAAGELFF. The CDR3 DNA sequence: TGTGCCAGCAGCTTAGGACCGGGACTAGAGGCCGCCGGGGAGCTGTTTTTT.

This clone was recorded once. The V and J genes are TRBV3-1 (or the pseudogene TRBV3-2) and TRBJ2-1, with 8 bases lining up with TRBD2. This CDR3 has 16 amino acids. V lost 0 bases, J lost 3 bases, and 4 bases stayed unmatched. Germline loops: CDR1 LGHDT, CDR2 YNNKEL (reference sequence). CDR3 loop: CASSQEAGGLYNEQFF. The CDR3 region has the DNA TGTGCCAGCAGCCAAGAGGCGGGGGGACTCTACAATGAGCAGTTCTTC.

The CDR3 DNA is TGTGCCAGCAGTCCACAGGGTAATTGGGTTTCACCCCTCCACTTT. The encoded protein is CASSPQGNWVSPLHF. The gene calls are TRBV6-5 and TRBJ1-6, with D perhaps matching TRBD1 (6 bases). The germline gives CDR1 MNHEY, CDR2 SVGAGI. V lost 5 bases and J 9 bases, leaving 17 bases between the germline ends. This CDR3 is built from 15 residues.

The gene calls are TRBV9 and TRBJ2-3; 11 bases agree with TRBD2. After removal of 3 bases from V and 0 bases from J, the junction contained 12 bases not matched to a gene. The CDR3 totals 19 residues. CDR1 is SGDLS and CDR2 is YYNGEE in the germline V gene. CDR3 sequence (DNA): TGTGCCAGCAGCGGGCGTACTAGCGGGGGAACTTCTAGCACAGATACGCAGTATTTT. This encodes CASSGRTSGGTSSTDTQYF.

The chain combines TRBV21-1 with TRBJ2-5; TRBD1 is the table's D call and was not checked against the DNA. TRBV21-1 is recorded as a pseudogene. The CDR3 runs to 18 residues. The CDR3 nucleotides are TGTGCCAGCAGCAAAGAGGGCGCGGTGGACAGGGGCGGGGAGACCCAGTACTTC. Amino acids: CASSKEGAVDRGGETQYF.

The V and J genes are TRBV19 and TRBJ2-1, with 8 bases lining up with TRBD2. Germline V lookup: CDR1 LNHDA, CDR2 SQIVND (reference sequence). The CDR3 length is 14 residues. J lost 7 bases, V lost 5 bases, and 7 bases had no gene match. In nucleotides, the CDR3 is TGTGCCAGTAGTGTCTATAGCGGGGCTAATGAGCAGTTCTTC. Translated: CASSVYSGANEQFF. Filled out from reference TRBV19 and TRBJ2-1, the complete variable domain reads DGGITQSPKYLFRKEGQNVTLSCEQNLNHDAMYWYRQDPGQGLRLIYYSQIVNDFQKGDIAEGYSVSREKKESFPLTVTSAQKNPTAFYLCASSVYSGANEQFFGPGTRLTVL.

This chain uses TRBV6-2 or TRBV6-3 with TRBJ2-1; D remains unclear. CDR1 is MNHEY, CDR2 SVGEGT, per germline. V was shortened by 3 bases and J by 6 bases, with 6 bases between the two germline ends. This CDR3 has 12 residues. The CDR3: CASSYPGNEQFF. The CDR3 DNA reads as TGTGCCAGCAGTTATCCCGGCAATGAGCAGTTCTTC.

The CDR3 here is CASSLSGGQMNTEAFF. The CDR3 nucleotides read TGTGCCAGCAGCTTATCGGGCGGACAGATGAACACTGAAGCTTTCTTT. The V gene is TRBV7-3, the J gene TRBJ1-1; possibly TRBD1 for D (6 bases). With 2 bases removed from V and 0 bases from J, the gap between germline ends came to 13 bases. CDR3 size: 16 residues. Germline V CDR1 and CDR2: SGHTA, FQGTGA.

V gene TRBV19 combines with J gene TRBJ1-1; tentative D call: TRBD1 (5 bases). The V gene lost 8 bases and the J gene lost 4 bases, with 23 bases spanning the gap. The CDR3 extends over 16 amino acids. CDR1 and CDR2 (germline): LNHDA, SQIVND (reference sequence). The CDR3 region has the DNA TGTGCCAGTGCGTCGGGGGACGCGGGGGGTCTCACTGAAGCTTTCTTT. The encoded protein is CASASGDAGGLTEAFF.

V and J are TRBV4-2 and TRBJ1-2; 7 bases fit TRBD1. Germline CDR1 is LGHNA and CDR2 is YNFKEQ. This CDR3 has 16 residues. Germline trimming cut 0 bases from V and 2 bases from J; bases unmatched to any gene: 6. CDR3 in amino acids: CASSQDGGGPNYGYTF. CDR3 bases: TGTGCCAGCAGCCAAGATGGAGGGGGCCCCAACTATGGCTACACCTTC.

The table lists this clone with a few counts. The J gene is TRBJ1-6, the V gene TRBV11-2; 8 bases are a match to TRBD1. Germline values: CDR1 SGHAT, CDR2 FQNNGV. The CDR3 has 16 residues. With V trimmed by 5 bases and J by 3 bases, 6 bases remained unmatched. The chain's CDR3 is CASSRGTGVYNSPLHF. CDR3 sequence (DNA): TGTGCCAGCAGCAGGGGGACAGGAGTCTATAATTCACCCCTCCACTTT.

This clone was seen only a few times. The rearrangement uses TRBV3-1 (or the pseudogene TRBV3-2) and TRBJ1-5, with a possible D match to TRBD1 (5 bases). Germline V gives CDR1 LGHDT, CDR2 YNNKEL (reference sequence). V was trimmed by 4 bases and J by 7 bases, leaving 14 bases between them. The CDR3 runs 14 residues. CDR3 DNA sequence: TGTGCCAGCAGCCCCGCCAGGCAGGGACAGCCCCAGCATTTT. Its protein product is CASSPARQGQPQHF.

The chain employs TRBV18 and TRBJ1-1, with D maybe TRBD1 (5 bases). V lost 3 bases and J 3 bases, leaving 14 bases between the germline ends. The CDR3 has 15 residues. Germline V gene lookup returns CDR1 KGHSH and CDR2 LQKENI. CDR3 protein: CASSPGIGGDTEAFF. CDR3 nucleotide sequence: TGTGCCAGCTCACCCGGTATCGGGGGGGACACTGAAGCTTTCTTT.

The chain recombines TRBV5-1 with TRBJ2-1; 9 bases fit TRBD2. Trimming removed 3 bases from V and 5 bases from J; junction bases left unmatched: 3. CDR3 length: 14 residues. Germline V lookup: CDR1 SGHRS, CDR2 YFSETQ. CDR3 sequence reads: CASSWVAGDNEQFF. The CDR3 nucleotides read TGCGCCAGCAGCTGGGTAGCGGGGGACAATGAGCAGTTCTTC. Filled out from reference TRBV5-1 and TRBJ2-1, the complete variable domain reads KAGVTQTPRYLIKTRGQQVTLSCSPISGHRSVSWYQQTPGQGLQFLFEYFSETQRNKGNFPGRFSGRQFSNSRSEMNVSTLELGDSALYLCASSWVAGDNEQFFGPGTRLTVL.

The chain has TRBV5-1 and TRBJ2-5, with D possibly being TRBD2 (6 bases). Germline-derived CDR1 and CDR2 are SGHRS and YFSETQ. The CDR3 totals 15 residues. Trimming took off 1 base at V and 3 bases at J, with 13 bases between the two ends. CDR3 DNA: TGCGCCAGCAGCTTGAGGGCGGGGCGGGAAGAGACCCAGTACTTC. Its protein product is CASSLRAGREETQYF.

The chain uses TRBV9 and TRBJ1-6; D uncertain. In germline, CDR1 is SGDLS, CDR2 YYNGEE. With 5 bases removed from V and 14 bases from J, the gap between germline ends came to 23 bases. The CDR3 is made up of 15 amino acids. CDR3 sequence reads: CASSETDLGSRALHF. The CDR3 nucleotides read TGTGCCAGCAGTGAGACGGACCTGGGATCGAGGGCCCTCCACTTT.

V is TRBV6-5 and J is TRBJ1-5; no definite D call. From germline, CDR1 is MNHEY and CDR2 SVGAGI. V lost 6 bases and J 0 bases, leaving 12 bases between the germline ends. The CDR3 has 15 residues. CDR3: CASSLQKGSNQPQHF. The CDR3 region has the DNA TGTGCCAGCAGCCTACAGAAAGGTAGCAATCAGCCCCAGCATTTT.

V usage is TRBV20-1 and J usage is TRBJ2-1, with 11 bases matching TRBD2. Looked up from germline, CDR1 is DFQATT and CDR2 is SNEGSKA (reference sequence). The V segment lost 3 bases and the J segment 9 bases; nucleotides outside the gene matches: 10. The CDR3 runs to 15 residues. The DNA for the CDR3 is TGCAGTGCTAGTCGGGTAGCGGGGGGGCCTGGTGAGCAGTTCTTC. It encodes CSASRVAGGPGEQFF.

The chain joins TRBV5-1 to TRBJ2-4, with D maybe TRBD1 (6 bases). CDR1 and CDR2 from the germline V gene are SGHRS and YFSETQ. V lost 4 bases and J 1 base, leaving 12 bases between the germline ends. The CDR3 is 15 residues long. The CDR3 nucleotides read TGCGCCAGCAGCGGGAGCCAGGGGGCCAAAAACATTCAGTACTTC. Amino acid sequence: CASSGSQGAKNIQYF.